The 26 T cell receptor beta chains given below trace back to one sample, sequenced in a study of T cell repertoires in cytomegalovirus infection. In TCRdb, the reads were re-called with MiXCR into one record per CDR3 protein. The table has around 320,000 distinct CDR3 sequences, over 7.5% seen once. The sequencing sample was made of PBMCs. The origin of the receptors is a human donor in good health (CMV status not recorded). Some clones in this sample may be carry-over from other donors' samples.

This clonotype has ten or more counts. The gene calls are TRBV7-8 and TRBJ2-7; D unclear. The CDR3 loop spans 13 amino acids. Between the trimmed V and J ends, which lost 0 bases and 7 bases, there was a span of 10 bases. Germline CDR1 is SGHVS and CDR2 is FQNEAQ. The CDR3 coding sequence is TGTGCCAGCAGCTTAGCCTCTGGGATGGAGCAGTACTTC. Protein sequence: CASSLASGMEQYF.

This clonotype was counted ten times or more. V usage is TRBV6-5 and J usage is TRBJ1-6, with D unclear. The CDR3 is 16 residues long. Germline values: CDR1 MNHEY, CDR2 SVGAGI. V gave up 0 bases and J gave up 0 bases, with 6 bases separating them. The CDR3 region has the DNA TGTGCCAGCAGTTACTCAGGGAGCTCCTATAATTCACCCCTCCACTTT. Its translation is CASSYSGSSYNSPLHF.

J is TRBJ1-1 and V is TRBV7-2; D might be TRBD1 (6 bases). Trimming took 3 bases from V and 2 from J, leaving 10 bases between them. CDR1 is SGHTA, CDR2 FQGNSA, per germline. This CDR3 contains 14 residues. CDR3 nucleotides: TGTGCCAGCAGCTTCGACAGGCATAACACTGAAGCTTTCTTT. Translated: CASSFDRHNTEAFF.

The chain links TRBV29-1 to TRBJ1-5, with TRBD1 as a possible D gene (6 bases). V dropped 1 base and J dropped 7 bases, with 11 bases sitting between them. Germline V lookup: CDR1 SQVTM, CDR2 ANQGSEA. The CDR3 loop spans 13 amino acids. CDR3 sequence: CSVEGMRGQPQHF. In nucleotides, the CDR3 is TGCAGCGTTGAAGGTATGAGGGGGCAGCCCCAGCATTTT.

A few counts support this clonotype. The CDR3, as DNA: TGCAGTGCTGATGACAGGGGGGCCGGCGAGACCCAGTACTTC. Translating gives CSADDRGAGETQYF. The chain couples TRBV20-1 to TRBJ2-5, with 9 positions matching TRBD1. CDR3 length equals 14 residues. In germline, CDR1 is DFQATT, CDR2 SNEGSKA (reference sequence). The V and J ends lost 5 bases and 5 bases, in that order; junction bases with no gene match: 9.

V gene TRBV30 combines with J gene TRBJ2-1, with D maybe TRBD1 (6 bases). The CDR3 consists of 15 residues. V lost 2 bases to trimming and J lost 6 bases, with 17 bases between them. The germline gives CDR1 GTSNPN, CDR2 SVGIG (reference sequence). CDR3 amino acids: CAWSKFVGALNEQFF. CDR3 sequence (DNA): TGTGCCTGGAGTAAGTTTGTGGGGGCCCTCAATGAGCAGTTCTTC.

About this clonotype: A read error is possible here, since a much larger clone lies one base away. The chain has TRBV7-2 and TRBJ1-2; TRBD1 matches at 7 bases. Per germline, CDR1 SGHTA and CDR2 FQGNSA. Unmatched junction bases numbered 11, after V lost 5 bases and J lost 5 bases. The CDR3 sequence is 15 residues long. CDR3 loop: CASSTRQGSGYGYTF. The DNA for the CDR3 is TGTGCCAGCAGCACTCGACAGGGTTCAGGGTATGGCTACACCTTC.

This clonotype was found a few times. The chain joins TRBV12-3 or TRBV12-4 to TRBJ2-1; 9 bases are a match to TRBD1. CDR3 size: 14 residues. J lost 12 bases, V lost 7 bases, and 13 bases had no gene match. CDR3 DNA: TGTGCCAGCAACTCCCGGGACAGGGTTGGTGGGCAGTTCTTC. Amino acid sequence: CASNSRDRVGGQFF.

This clonotype was counted a few times. CDR3 nucleotides: TGTGCCAGCAGGCTGACAGGGGGGAAGTTCTTC. As protein: CASRLTGGKFF. The V and J genes are TRBV12-3 or TRBV12-4 and TRBJ2-1; 9 nucleotides line up with TRBD1. The CDR3 length is 11 residues. V shed 6 bases and J 14 bases; nucleotides not matched to a gene: 5.

This clonotype has more than one count but fewer than ten. The chain links TRBV5-8 to TRBJ2-1, with TRBD1 matching 7 bases. Trimming cost V 4 bases and J 0 bases; bases outside gene matches: 4. CDR1 SGHTS and CDR2 YDEGEE come from the germline V gene. The CDR3 has 15 amino acids. The CDR3 here is CASSRGQSSYNEQFF. The CDR3 nucleotides read TGTGCCAGCAGCAGGGGGCAGAGCTCCTACAATGAGCAGTTCTTC.

This clonotype was counted at least ten times. V is TRBV5-1 and J is TRBJ1-2, with D unresolved. The CDR3 consists of 16 residues. Germline loops: CDR1 SGHRS, CDR2 YFSETQ. Trimming pared 3 bases from V and 6 bases from J, leaving 21 bases between. The CDR3 sequence: CASSSNTGPPANGYTF. CDR3 sequence (DNA): TGCGCCAGCAGCTCCAACACCGGGCCCCCAGCGAATGGCTACACCTTC.

This chain connects TRBV2 to TRBJ2-7; the D is unclear. Germline CDR1 and CDR2: SNHLY and FYNNEI. Between the trimmed V and J ends, which lost 4 bases and 6 bases, there was a span of 7 bases. This CDR3 spans 11 amino acids. CDR3 DNA sequence: TGTGCCAGCAGTGGCTGGGGCGAGCAGTACTTC. The encoded protein is CASSGWGEQYF.

In its sample, this clonotype was seen many times. This sequence joins TRBV4-2 and TRBJ2-7; 8 bases line up with TRBD1. Germline loops: CDR1 LGHNA, CDR2 YNFKEQ. The CDR3 contains 15 residues. V lost 2 bases and J lost 2; bases outside the gene matches: 5. Here the CDR3 DNA reads TGTGCCAGCAGCCAACAGGGGGCGACGCCCTACGAGCAGTACTTC. This sequence encodes CASSQQGATPYEQYF.

The rearrangement joins TRBV7-2 to TRBJ1-4; D ambiguous. Trimming removed 1 base from V and 8 bases from J, with 17 bases in between. The CDR3 has 16 amino acids. Germline CDR1 is SGHTA and CDR2 is FQGNSA. The CDR3 DNA reads TGTGCCAGCAGCTTAGGGAGTGGGCAGGTTCGGGAAAAACTGTTTTTT. Its protein product is CASSLGSGQVREKLFF.

This chain connects TRBV10-2 to TRBJ2-1, with D possibly matching TRBD2 (5 bases). The CDR3 extends over 15 amino acids. The V gene lost 6 bases and the J gene lost 2 bases, with 14 bases spanning the gap. The germline V gene has CDR1 WSHSY and CDR2 SAAADI. The CDR3 region is CASRPDAGAYNEQFF. CDR3 in DNA: TGCGCCAGCAGGCCAGACGCGGGTGCCTACAATGAGCAGTTCTTC.

There are many counts of this clonotype. The chain combines TRBV7-2 with TRBJ2-5; TRBD1 is a possible D gene (7 bases). V lost 5 bases to trimming and J lost 5 bases, with 12 bases between them. The CDR3 has 13 residues. Germline V gene data show CDR1 as SGHTA and CDR2 as FQGNSA. As DNA, the CDR3 is TGTGCCAGCAGCCCCGCAGGGGGGGAGACCCAGTACTTC. As protein: CASSPAGGETQYF.

This chain uses TRBV20-1 with TRBJ1-1, with a weak D call TRBD1 (6 bases). V was cut by 1 base and J by 8 bases, with 23 bases left in between. Per germline, CDR1 DFQATT and CDR2 SNEGSKA (reference sequence). CDR3 size: 16 residues. The CDR3 loop reads CSARAPKGGRGGEAFF. In nucleotides, the CDR3 is TGCAGTGCTAGAGCTCCTAAAGGCGGCAGGGGCGGCGAAGCTTTCTTT.

To note about this clonotype: With a much larger clone just one base away, this may be a read error. The chain links TRBV12-5 to TRBJ2-2, with 8 bases matching TRBD1. Germline V gene sequence: CDR1 LGHNT, CDR2 FRNRAP. The length of the CDR3 is 15 residues. Written as DNA, the CDR3 is TGTGCTAGTGGCCGGGACAGGTTAAACACCGCGGAGCTGTTTTTT. Translated, it gives CASGRDRLNTAELFF. Full variable domain (remainder filled in from reference TRBV12-5 and TRBJ2-2): DARVTQTPRHKVTEMGQEVTMRCQPILGHNTVFWYRQTMMQGLELLAYFRNRAPLDDSGMPKDRFSAEMPDATLATLKIQPSEPRDSAVYFCASGRDRLNTAELFFGEGSRLTVL.

This clonotype showed up many times. CDR3 protein: CASSFLKAGRNNEQFF. CDR3 nucleotides: TGTGCCAGCAGCTTCCTAAAAGCGGGAAGAAACAATGAGCAGTTCTTC. The gene calls are TRBV7-2 and TRBJ2-1, with 7 positions matching TRBD2. The CDR3 length is 16 residues. Trimming removed 3 bases from V and 5 bases from J; junction bases left unmatched: 10. The germline gives CDR1 SGHTA, CDR2 FQGNSA.

This clonotype was seen only a few times. V is TRBV29-1 and J is TRBJ2-7, with D tentatively TRBD1 (7 bases). Germline values: CDR1 SQVTM, CDR2 ANQGSEA. Trimming took 3 bases from V and 1 from J, leaving 13 bases between them. This CDR3 contains 14 residues. CDR3 nucleotide sequence: TGCAGCGTTGAGTACCAGGGGGGTTCCTACGAGCAGTACTTC. Protein sequence: CSVEYQGGSYEQYF.

This clonotype was recorded at least ten times. The CDR3 DNA follows: TGTGCCAGCAGCGGGCCGGGACTAGCGGGAAAGGAGACCCAGTACTTC. As protein: CASSGPGLAGKETQYF. The chain is built from TRBV7-2 and TRBJ2-5; the match to TRBD2 covers 13 bases. This CDR3 region has 16 residues. V lost 5 bases to trimming and J lost 5 bases; unmatched junction nucleotides: 8. The germline V gene encodes CDR1 SGHTA and CDR2 FQGNSA.

This clonotype was found a few times. This chain uses TRBV18 with TRBJ1-3; D perhaps matches TRBD1 (5 bases). This CDR3 has 16 amino acids. Looked up from germline, CDR1 is KGHSH and CDR2 is LQKENI. V was pared by 8 bases and J by 0 bases, with 17 bases between. The CDR3 loop reads CASATRDLGSGNTIYF. The DNA for the CDR3 is TGTGCCAGCGCAACCAGGGACCTCGGCTCTGGAAACACCATATATTTT.

This clonotype has only a few counts. The V and J genes are TRBV12-3 or TRBV12-4 and TRBJ1-6, with 10 bases lining up with TRBD1. V gave up 10 bases and J gave up 9 bases; unmatched junction bases: 12. This CDR3 contains 15 residues. The DNA for the CDR3 is TGTGCCACCCACAAGTCCCGGGACAGGGGTTCACCCCTCCACTTT. This translates into CATHKSRDRGSPLHF.

This clonotype was detected ten times or more. The J gene is TRBJ1-5, the V gene TRBV7-2; 7 nucleotides align to TRBD1. Germline V gene data show CDR1 as SGHTA and CDR2 as FQGNSA. The CDR3 is made up of 15 amino acids. V was clipped by 0 bases and J by 4 bases; unmatched bases: 3. The DNA of the CDR3 is TGTGCCAGCAGCTTAGCCGGACAGGATAATCAGCCCCAGCATTTT. Translating gives CASSLAGQDNQPQHF.

The chain uses TRBV19 and TRBJ2-4; D is unclear. Germline loops: CDR1 LNHDA, CDR2 SQIVND (reference sequence). The CDR3 extends over 14 amino acids. The V and J ends lost 3 bases and 0 bases respectively, with 6 bases between them. CDR3 in amino acids: CASSIVGAKNIQYF. The CDR3 DNA sequence: TGTGCCAGTAGTATTGTGGGAGCCAAAAACATTCAGTACTTC.

Many counts were recorded for this clonotype. The chain recombines TRBV7-6 with TRBJ1-6; perhaps TRBD1 as D (6 bases). This CDR3 comprises 17 residues. The germline V gene encodes CDR1 SGHVS and CDR2 FNYEAQ. The ends were cut back, 0 bases at V and 0 bases at J, with 9 bases in the middle. The CDR3: CASSLAQGSSYNSPLHF. Written as DNA, the CDR3 is TGTGCCAGCAGCTTAGCGCAGGGGAGCTCCTATAATTCACCCCTCCACTTT.